This T cell receptor beta chain comes out of a study of T cells in Graves' hyperthyroidism and ophthalmopathy. The TCR beta CDR3 regions underwent amplification using RNA transcripts as the source. An initial round of RT-PCR targeting the TCR CDR3 relied on the HTBI primer set. One entry per CDR3 protein, called by TCRdb with MiXCR from the multiplex PCR reads. The sample contains under 600,000 distinct CDR3 sequences, about a sixth of which appear only once. For ophthalmopathy patients, the Clinical Activity Score was at least 3 and the NOSPECS grade at least 4; duration was under 3 months. Those patients with uncontrolled infection, other autoimmune disease, pregnancy or lactation were excluded. This clonotype has a handful of counts. The sequenced material came from blood. The clonotype comes from a woman aged 40 to 50 with Graves' ophthalmopathy.

The CDR3 spells CASSYGTAEQYF. CDR3 nucleotide sequence: TGTGCCAGCAGTTACGGGACAGCCGAGCAGTACTTC. V is TRBV6-5 and J is TRBJ2-7; 7 bases map to TRBD1. V lost 2 bases and J lost 6; bases outside the gene matches: 1. Per the germline V gene, CDR1 is MNHEY and CDR2 is SVGAGI. The CDR3 spans 12 residues.